This passage covers 24 T cell receptor beta chains from one sample sequenced in a study of cytomegalovirus exposure and HLA in healthy donors (TCRdb year 2017). The library was prepared using the immunoSEQ multiplex PCR assay. The multiplex PCR relied on a mix of 60 forward primers for TCR Vbeta segments and 13 reverse primers for TCR Jbeta segments. As stored in TCRdb, this immuneACCESS dataset retains in-frame rearrangements with V and J assigned. A fraction of the clones does not appear; measured against another copy, unresolved V genes explain less than half of the discrepancy, and the remainder lacks a known reason. Present in this sample are 150,000 or so clones, 74% of which were seen just once. The ten top clones hold roughly 4.5% of the sample. Sequenced input: PBMCs. Receptors originate from a man aged 18 to 29 in good health and CMV-seropositive.

V and J are TRBV6-1 and TRBJ1-1, with 10 nucleotides matching TRBD1. The length of the CDR3 is 14 residues. Germline assignment: CDR1 MNHNS and CDR2 SASEGT. The trim removed 6 bases at V and 4 bases at J, leaving 5 bases unmatched. The CDR3 DNA reads as TGTGCCAGCAGCTGGGACAGGGGCGGCACTGAAGCTTTCTTT. Protein: CASSWDRGGTEAFF.

This chain connects TRBV19 to TRBJ2-1; 10 bases agree with TRBD2. The CDR3 length is 16 residues. The V gene's germline CDR1 is LNHDA and CDR2 SQIVND (reference sequence). The J segment lost 6 bases and the V segment lost 6 bases, leaving 11 bases of the junction unmatched. The CDR3 nucleotides are TGTGCCAGTAGCCTTACCCTAGCGGGAGTTCGCAATGAGCAGTTCTTC. Its protein is CASSLTLAGVRNEQFF.

V and J are TRBV7-2 and TRBJ2-3, with a possible D match to TRBD2 (6 bases). This CDR3 contains 15 residues. Per germline, CDR1 SGHTA and CDR2 FQGNSA. V lost 1 base and J 2 bases, leaving 10 bases between the germline ends. DNA for the CDR3: TGTGCCAGCAGCTTAGTGCCTAGCGCCACAGATACGCAGTATTTT. Translation: CASSLVPSATDTQYF.

The V call is TRBV2, the J call TRBJ1-5; 12 bases are a match to TRBD1. The germline gives CDR1 SNHLY, CDR2 FYNNEI. V lost 3 bases, J lost 6 bases, and 3 bases stayed unmatched. This CDR3 has 15 residues. The CDR3 sequence: CASSEGTGGSQPQHF. The CDR3 nucleotides are TGTGCCAGCAGTGAGGGGACAGGGGGCTCTCAGCCCCAGCATTTT.

The J gene is TRBJ2-1, the V gene TRBV5-4; 10 bases match TRBD2. V shed 4 bases and J 4 bases; nucleotides not matched to a gene: 8. CDR1 and CDR2 from the germline V gene are SGHNT and YYREEE (reference sequence). The CDR3 is 16 amino acids. The CDR3 DNA follows: TGTGCCAGCAGCCCCTTCCCTAGCGGGGGATACAATGAGCAGTTCTTC. It translates to CASSPFPSGGYNEQFF.

J is TRBJ2-3 and V is TRBV28; D might be TRBD1 (7 bases). Germline V gene lookup returns CDR1 MDHEN and CDR2 SYDVKM. Trimming shortened V by 2 bases and J by 0 bases, and 12 bases separated the two germline ends. This CDR3 contains 16 residues. The CDR3 sequence: CASSLGGTASTDTQYF. The CDR3 DNA follows: TGTGCCAGCAGTTTAGGAGGGACAGCTAGCACAGATACGCAGTATTTT. Full variable domain (missing parts from reference TRBV28 and TRBJ2-3): DVKVTQSSRYLVKRTGEKVFLECVQDMDHENMFWYRQDPGLGLRLIYFSYDVKMKEKGDIPEGYSVSREKKERFSLILESASTNQTSMYLCASSLGGTASTDTQYFGPGTRLTVL.

In this sample, this clone turned up once. This same CDR3 is encoded by further DNA sequences in the sample. The chain employs TRBV5-1 and TRBJ2-7; 7 bases are shared with TRBD1. CDR3 length equals 15 residues. V gave up 0 bases and J gave up 0 bases; unmatched junction bases: 3. Germline V gene lookup returns CDR1 SGHRS and CDR2 YFSETQ. CDR3 sequence (DNA): TGCGCCAGCAGCTTGGCCCCAGGGGGCTCCTACGAGCAGTACTTC. Its translation: CASSLAPGGSYEQYF.

The chain has TRBV5-1 and TRBJ2-5, with 8 bases aligning to TRBD1. Germline V lookup: CDR1 SGHRS, CDR2 YFSETQ. The CDR3 consists of 14 residues. The V gene end was trimmed by 4 bases and the J gene end by 4 bases; junction bases not matched to a gene: 6. This CDR3 reads CASSVDRGGETQYF. In DNA, the CDR3 is TGCGCCAGCAGCGTCGACAGGGGAGGAGAGACCCAGTACTTC.

The chain joins TRBV15 to TRBJ2-1; 13 positions match TRBD2. Trimming at V came to 0 bases and at J to 7 bases, leaving 6 bases not matched to a gene. Looked up from germline, CDR1 is LNHNV and CDR2 is YYDKDF (reference sequence). There are 17 residues in the CDR3. This chain's CDR3 is CATSRDYPGLAGNEQFF. DNA for the CDR3: TGTGCCACCAGCAGAGACTATCCGGGACTAGCGGGAAATGAGCAGTTCTTC. The variable domain in full, completed from reference TRBV15 and TRBJ2-1, reads DAMVIQNPRYQVTQFGKPVTLSCSQTLNHNVMYWYQQKSSQAPKLLFHYYDKDFNNEADTPDNFQSRRPNTSFCFLDIRSPGLGDTAMYLCATSRDYPGLAGNEQFFGPGTRLTVL.

The rearrangement uses TRBV9 and TRBJ1-1; D possibly corresponds to TRBD1 (6 bases). Looked up from germline, CDR1 is SGDLS and CDR2 is YYNGEE. The CDR3 contains 15 residues. Between the trimmed V and J ends, which lost 0 bases and 6 bases, there was a span of 15 bases. CDR3 residues: CASSVVGQRIPEAFF. The CDR3 nucleotides read TGTGCCAGCAGCGTAGTCGGACAGCGAATCCCTGAAGCTTTCTTT. Supplemented by reference TRBV9 and TRBJ1-1, the full variable domain reads DSGVTQTPKHLITATGQRVTLRCSPRSGDLSVYWYQQSLDQGLQFLIQYYNGEERAKGNILERFSAQQFPDLHSELNLSSLELGDSALYFCASSVVGQRIPEAFFGQGTRLTVV.

This clone appeared a few times. This rearrangement joins TRBV6-5 to TRBJ2-2; D possibly corresponds to TRBD2 (5 bases). CDR3 size: 15 residues. Trimming pared 5 bases from V and 6 bases from J, leaving 16 bases between. Germline V gene lookup returns CDR1 MNHEY and CDR2 SVGAGI. The CDR3 nucleotides read TGTGCCAGCAGTAGCTCGTTTCGGGGTTCCGGGGAGCTGTTTTTT. The encoded protein is CASSSSFRGSGELFF.

The V gene is TRBV7-9, the J gene TRBJ1-2; no definite D call. Germline loops: CDR1 SEHNR, CDR2 FQNEAQ (reference sequence). V gave up 3 bases and J gave up 1 base, with 18 bases separating them. The CDR3 spans 17 residues. Here the CDR3 reads CASSFERGAALNYGYTF. CDR3 nucleotides: TGTGCCAGCAGCTTCGAGCGGGGAGCTGCTCTTAACTATGGCTACACCTTC.

The chain combines TRBV6-4 with TRBJ2-1; 7 bases are shared with TRBD1. The CDR3 is 16 residues long. Germline V gene lookup returns CDR1 MRHNA and CDR2 SNTAGT. V was clipped by 0 bases and J by 2 bases; unmatched bases: 4. CDR3 nucleotides: TGTGCCAGCAGTGACTCTGGGCAGGGGGCCTACAATGAGCAGTTCTTC. It is translated as CASSDSGQGAYNEQFF.

This sequence joins TRBV6-6 and TRBJ2-7; 9 nucleotides match TRBD2. J lost 4 bases, V lost 2 bases, and 0 bases had no gene match. The CDR3 is made up of 13 amino acids. The germline V gene has CDR1 MNHNY and CDR2 SVGAGI (reference sequence). The CDR3 here is CASSYGLAYEQYF. DNA for the CDR3: TGTGCCAGCAGTTACGGACTAGCGTACGAGCAGTACTTC.

The genes are TRBV6-5 and TRBJ2-7, with TRBD2 matching 9 bases. Germline trimming cut 6 bases from V and 3 bases from J; bases unmatched to any gene: 9. Germline CDR1 and CDR2: MNHEY and SVGAGI. This CDR3 has 15 residues. The CDR3 nucleotides are TGTGCCAGCAGGCCTATAGCGGGAGCAAACTACGAGCAGTACTTC. This encodes CASRPIAGANYEQYF.

The chain recombines TRBV9 with TRBJ2-2; no clear D. V shed 0 bases and J shed 0 bases, with 12 bases lying between them. Germline-derived CDR1 and CDR2 are SGDLS and YYNGEE. This CDR3 region has 17 residues. The CDR3 is CASSVATRHSNTGELFF. CDR3 in DNA: TGTGCCAGCAGCGTAGCTACGAGGCATTCGAACACCGGGGAGCTGTTTTTT.

A few counts support this clone. CDR3 loop: CASSPVYEQYF. Here the CDR3 DNA reads TGTGCCAGCAGCCCCGTCTACGAGCAGTACTTC. The V gene is TRBV2, the J gene TRBJ2-7; D gene ambiguous. Germline CDR1 reads SNHLY; CDR2 reads FYNNEI. The CDR3 spans 11 residues. The V end was cut by 6 bases, the J end by 3 bases, with 6 bases between.

CDR3 nucleotides: TGTGCCAGCAGTTTAGGGGGACAGGGTGGGGAGACCCAGTACTTC. Translating gives CASSLGGQGGETQYF. The chain carries TRBV28 and TRBJ2-5; 9 nucleotides agree with TRBD1. The V gene's germline CDR1 is MDHEN and CDR2 SYDVKM. The V gene end was trimmed by 2 bases and the J gene end by 5 bases; junction bases not matched to a gene: 6. The CDR3 covers 15 residues.

The chain carries TRBV6-5 and TRBJ1-2, with no clear D. The ends were cut back, 10 bases at V and 4 bases at J, with 10 bases in the middle. This CDR3 comprises 11 residues. CDR1 is MNHEY, CDR2 SVGAGI, per germline. CDR3 region: CATFSGYGYTF. The CDR3 coding sequence is TGTGCCACCTTCAGCGGCTATGGCTACACCTTC.

This rearrangement joins TRBV15 to TRBJ2-3, with 12 bases aligning to TRBD1. The germline V gene has CDR1 LNHNV and CDR2 YYDKDF (reference sequence). The CDR3 is made up of 16 amino acids. The trim removed 1 base at V and 4 bases at J, leaving 3 bases unmatched. CDR3 region: CATSRAGTGGPDTQYF. CDR3 nucleotide sequence: TGTGCCACCAGCAGAGCAGGGACAGGGGGCCCAGATACGCAGTATTTT.

This chain's CDR3 is CASSSVNTEAFF. The CDR3 DNA sequence: TGTGCCAGCAGTTCAGTGAACACTGAAGCTTTCTTT. The rearrangement joins TRBV28 to TRBJ1-1; D ambiguous. Per germline, CDR1 MDHEN and CDR2 SYDVKM. This CDR3 is 12 amino acids long. V was shortened by 4 bases and J by 0 bases, with 3 bases between the two germline ends.

The genes are TRBV4-1 and TRBJ2-7; 7 bases are shared with TRBD1. CDR1 and CDR2 (germline): MGHRA, YSYEKL. Germline trimming cut 5 bases from V and 4 bases from J; bases unmatched to any gene: 5. This CDR3 has 13 residues. The CDR3 DNA is TGCGCCAGCAGCTTCGGACAGGCGTACGAGCAGTACTTC. This sequence encodes CASSFGQAYEQYF.

The chain recombines TRBV28 with TRBJ1-6; no definite D call. CDR3 length equals 14 residues. The germline gives CDR1 MDHEN, CDR2 SYDVKM. V lost 6 bases to trimming and J lost 9 bases, with 15 bases between them. The CDR3 DNA sequence: TGTGCCAGCAGCCCTAGACGAGGGAGTTCACCCCTCCACTTT. Residues: CASSPRRGSSPLHF.

The chain joins TRBV29-1 to TRBJ1-4; D unclear. Trimming pared 4 bases from V and 5 bases from J, leaving 11 bases between. CDR3 length: 13 amino acids. Germline assignment: CDR1 SQVTM and CDR2 ANQGSEA. The CDR3 sequence is CSVAYLLNEKLFF. DNA for the CDR3: TGCAGCGTTGCTTATTTATTAAATGAAAAACTGTTTTTT.